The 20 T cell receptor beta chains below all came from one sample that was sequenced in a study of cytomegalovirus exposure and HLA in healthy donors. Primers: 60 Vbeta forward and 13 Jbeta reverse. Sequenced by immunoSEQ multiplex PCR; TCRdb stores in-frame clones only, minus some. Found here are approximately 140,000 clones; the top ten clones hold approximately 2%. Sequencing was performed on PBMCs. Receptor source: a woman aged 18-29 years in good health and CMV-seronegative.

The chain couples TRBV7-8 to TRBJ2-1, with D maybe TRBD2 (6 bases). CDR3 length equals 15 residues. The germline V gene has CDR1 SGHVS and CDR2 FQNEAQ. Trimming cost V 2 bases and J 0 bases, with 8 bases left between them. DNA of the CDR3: TGTGCCAGCAGCTTATTCGGGAGCTCCTACAATGAGCAGTTCTTC. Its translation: CASSLFGSSYNEQFF.

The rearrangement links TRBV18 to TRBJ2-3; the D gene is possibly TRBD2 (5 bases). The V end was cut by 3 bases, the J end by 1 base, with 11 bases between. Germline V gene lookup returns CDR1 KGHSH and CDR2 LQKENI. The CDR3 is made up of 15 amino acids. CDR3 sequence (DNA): TGTGCCAGCTCACCGGACTCGTGGGGCACAGATACGCAGTATTTT. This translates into CASSPDSWGTDTQYF. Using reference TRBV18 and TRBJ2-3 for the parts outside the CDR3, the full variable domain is NAGVMQNPRHLVRRRGQEARLRCSPMKGHSHVYWYRQLPEEGLKFMVYLQKENIIDESGMPKERFSAEFPKEGPSILRIQQVVRGDSAAYFCASSPDSWGTDTQYFGPGTRLTVL.

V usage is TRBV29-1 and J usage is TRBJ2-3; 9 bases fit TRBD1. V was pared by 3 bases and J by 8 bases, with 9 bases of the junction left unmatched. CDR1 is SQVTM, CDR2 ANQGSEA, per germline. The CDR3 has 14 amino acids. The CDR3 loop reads CSVEWGQGPATQYF. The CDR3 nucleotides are TGCAGCGTTGAGTGGGGACAGGGACCCGCTACGCAGTATTTT.

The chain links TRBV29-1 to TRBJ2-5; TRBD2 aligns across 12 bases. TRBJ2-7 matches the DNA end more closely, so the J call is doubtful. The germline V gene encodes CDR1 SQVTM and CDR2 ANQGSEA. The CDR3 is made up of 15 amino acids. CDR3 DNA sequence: TGCAGCGCAGGGACTAGCGGGCACAGCTCCTACGAGCAGTACTTC. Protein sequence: CSAGTSGHSSYEQYF.

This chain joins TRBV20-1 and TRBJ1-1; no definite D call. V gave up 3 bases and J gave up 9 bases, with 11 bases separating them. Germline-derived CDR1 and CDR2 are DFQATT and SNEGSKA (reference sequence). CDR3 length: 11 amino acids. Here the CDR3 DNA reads TGCAGTGCTAGGATTGCAGGCCAAGCTTTCTTT. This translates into CSARIAGQAFF.

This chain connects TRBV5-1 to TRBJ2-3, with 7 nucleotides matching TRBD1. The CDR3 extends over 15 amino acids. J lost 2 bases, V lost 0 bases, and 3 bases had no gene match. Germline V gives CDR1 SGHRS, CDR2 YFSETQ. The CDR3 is CASSLGTGNTDTQYF. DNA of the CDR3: TGCGCCAGCAGCTTGGGGACAGGTAACACAGATACGCAGTATTTT. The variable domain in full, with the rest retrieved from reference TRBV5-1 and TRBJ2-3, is KAGVTQTPRYLIKTRGQQVTLSCSPISGHRSVSWYQQTPGQGLQFLFEYFSETQRNKGNFPGRFSGRQFSNSRSEMNVSTLELGDSALYLCASSLGTGNTDTQYFGPGTRLTVL.

The CDR3 protein is CASSWNPGQGLEEQYF. In DNA, the CDR3 is TGTGCCAGCAGCTGGAACCCGGGACAGGGTCTGGAGGAGCAGTACTTC. The V gene is TRBV5-5, the J gene TRBJ2-7, with TRBD1 matching 9 bases. V dropped 3 bases and J dropped 7; count of bases not matched to a gene: 14. This CDR3 has 16 amino acids. Germline V gene data show CDR1 as SGHKS and CDR2 as YYEKEE (reference sequence).

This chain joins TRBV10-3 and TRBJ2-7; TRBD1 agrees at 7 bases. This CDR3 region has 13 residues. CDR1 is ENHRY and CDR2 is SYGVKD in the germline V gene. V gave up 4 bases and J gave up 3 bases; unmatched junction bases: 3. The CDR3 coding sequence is TGTGCCATCAGTGGGGGACAGAACTACGAGCAGTACGTC. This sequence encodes CAISGGQNYEQYV.

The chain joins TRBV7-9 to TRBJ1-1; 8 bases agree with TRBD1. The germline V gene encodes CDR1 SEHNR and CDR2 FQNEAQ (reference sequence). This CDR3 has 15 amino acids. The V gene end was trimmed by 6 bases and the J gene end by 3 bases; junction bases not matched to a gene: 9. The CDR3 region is CASRSPTTGDTEAFF. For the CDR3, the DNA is TGTGCCAGCAGGTCCCCCACGACAGGGGACACTGAAGCTTTCTTT.

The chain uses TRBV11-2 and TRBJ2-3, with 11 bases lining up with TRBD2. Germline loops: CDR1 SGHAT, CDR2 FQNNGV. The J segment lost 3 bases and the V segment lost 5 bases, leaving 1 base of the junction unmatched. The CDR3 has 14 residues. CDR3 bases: TGTGCCAGCAGCCCTAGCGGGAGGACAGATACGCAGTATTTT. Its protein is CASSPSGRTDTQYF.

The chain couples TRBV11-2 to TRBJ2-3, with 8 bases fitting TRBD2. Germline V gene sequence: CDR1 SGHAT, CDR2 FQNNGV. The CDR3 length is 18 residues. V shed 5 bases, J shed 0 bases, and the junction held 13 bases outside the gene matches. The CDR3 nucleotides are TGTGCCAGCAGCGGGGGGAGCGGGGGACGGGAGAGCACAGATACGCAGTATTTT. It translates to CASSGGSGGRESTDTQYF.

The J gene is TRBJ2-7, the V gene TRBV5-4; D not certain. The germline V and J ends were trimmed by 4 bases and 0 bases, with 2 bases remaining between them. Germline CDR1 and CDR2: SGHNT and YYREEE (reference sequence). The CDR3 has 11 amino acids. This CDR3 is CASSRSYEQYF. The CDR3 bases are TGTGCCAGCAGCCGCTCCTACGAGCAGTACTTC.

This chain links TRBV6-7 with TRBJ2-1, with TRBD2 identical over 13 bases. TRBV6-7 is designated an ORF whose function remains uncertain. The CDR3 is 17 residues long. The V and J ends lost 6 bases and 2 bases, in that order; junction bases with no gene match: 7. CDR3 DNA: TGTGCCAGCAGGGGGACTAGCGGGATCGTGACCTACAATGAGCAGTTCTTC. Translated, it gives CASRGTSGIVTYNEQFF.

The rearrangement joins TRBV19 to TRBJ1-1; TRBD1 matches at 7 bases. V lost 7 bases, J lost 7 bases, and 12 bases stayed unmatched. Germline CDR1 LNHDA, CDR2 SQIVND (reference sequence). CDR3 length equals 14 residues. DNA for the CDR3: TGTGCCAGTACCCCCACTTCGGACAGGCGTGAAGCTTTCTTT. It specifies CASTPTSDRREAFF.

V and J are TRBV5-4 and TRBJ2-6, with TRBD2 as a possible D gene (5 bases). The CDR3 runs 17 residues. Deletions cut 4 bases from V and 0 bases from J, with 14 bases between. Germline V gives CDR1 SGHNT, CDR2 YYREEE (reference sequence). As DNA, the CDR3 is TGTGCCAGCAGCCACGGGAAACCGACCTCTGGGGCCAACGTCCTGACTTTC. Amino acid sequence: CASSHGKPTSGANVLTF.

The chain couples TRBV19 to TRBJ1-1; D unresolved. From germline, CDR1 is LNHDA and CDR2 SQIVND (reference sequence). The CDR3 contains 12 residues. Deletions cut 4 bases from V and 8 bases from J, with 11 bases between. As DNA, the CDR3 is TGTGCCAGTAGTACCGGGGAGGGAGAAGCTTTCTTT. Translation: CASSTGEGEAFF.

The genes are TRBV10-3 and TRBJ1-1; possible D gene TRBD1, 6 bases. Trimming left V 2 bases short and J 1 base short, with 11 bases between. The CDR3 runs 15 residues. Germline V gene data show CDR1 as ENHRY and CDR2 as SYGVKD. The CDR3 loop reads CAISEGGSWNTEAFF. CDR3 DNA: TGTGCCATCAGTGAGGGGGGCTCTTGGAACACTGAAGCTTTCTTT.

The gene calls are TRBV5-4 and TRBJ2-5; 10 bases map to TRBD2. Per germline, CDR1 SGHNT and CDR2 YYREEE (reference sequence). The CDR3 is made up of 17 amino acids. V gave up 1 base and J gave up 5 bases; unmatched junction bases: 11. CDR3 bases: TGTGCCAGCAGCTTGAGCCTAGCGGGAGTAGGGCGGGAGACCCAGTACTTC. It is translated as CASSLSLAGVGRETQYF.

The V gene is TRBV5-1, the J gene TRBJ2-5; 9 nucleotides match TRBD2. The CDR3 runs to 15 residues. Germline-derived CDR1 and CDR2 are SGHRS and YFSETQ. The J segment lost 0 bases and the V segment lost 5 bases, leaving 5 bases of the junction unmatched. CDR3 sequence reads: CASSSSGRNQETQYF. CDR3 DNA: TGCGCCAGCAGTTCGAGCGGGAGGAACCAAGAGACCCAGTACTTC.

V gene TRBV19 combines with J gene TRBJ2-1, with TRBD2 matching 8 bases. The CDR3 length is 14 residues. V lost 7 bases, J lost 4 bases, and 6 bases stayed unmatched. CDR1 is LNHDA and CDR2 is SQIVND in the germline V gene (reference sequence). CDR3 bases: TGTGCCAGTAAAGGAGCGGGAGATTACAATGAGCAGTTCTTC. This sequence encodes CASKGAGDYNEQFF.